This T cell receptor (beta chain) is from a study of T cells in Graves' hyperthyroidism and ophthalmopathy. Study details: The blood sample was taken at first diagnosis, before treatment began.

PBMCs came from around 9.7 ml fresh peripheral blood. Per germline, CDR1 MNHEY and CDR2 SMNVEV (reference sequence). With 6 bases removed from V and 11 bases from J, the gap between germline ends came to 16 bases. The length of the CDR3 is 12 residues. This clonotype has ten or more counts. The CDR3 regions of TCR beta were amplified from RNA transcripts. The TCR CDR3 first-round RT-PCR relied on the HTBI primer set. TCRdb re-called the multiplex PCR reads through MiXCR, storing one row per CDR3 protein. The sample carries about 520,000 distinct CDR3 sequences, roughly a quarter recorded once. The gene calls are TRBV27 and TRBJ1-2, with D perhaps matching TRBD1 (5 bases). Material for sequencing was blood. The origin of this receptor is a woman under 40 with Graves' ophthalmopathy. In DNA form, the CDR3 reads TGTGCCAGCAGCCAAGACAGAAGAGATTACACCTTC. Encoded protein: CASSQDRRDYTF.